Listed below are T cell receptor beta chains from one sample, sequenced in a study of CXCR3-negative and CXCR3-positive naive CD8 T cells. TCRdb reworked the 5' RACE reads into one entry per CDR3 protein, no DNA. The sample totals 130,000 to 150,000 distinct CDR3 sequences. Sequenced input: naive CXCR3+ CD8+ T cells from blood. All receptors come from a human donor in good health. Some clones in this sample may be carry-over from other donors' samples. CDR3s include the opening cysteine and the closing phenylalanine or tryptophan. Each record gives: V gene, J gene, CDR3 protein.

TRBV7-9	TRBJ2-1	CASSWRQGDEQFF
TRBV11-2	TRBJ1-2	CASSLRASNYGYTF
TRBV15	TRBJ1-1	CATSRALPGVTEAFF
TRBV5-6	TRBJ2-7	CASSLERENYEQYF
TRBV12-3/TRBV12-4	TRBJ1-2	CASSFGGSDYGYTF
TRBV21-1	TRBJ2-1	CASSPLAGAPYNEQFF
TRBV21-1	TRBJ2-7	CASTHPEGVVYEQYF
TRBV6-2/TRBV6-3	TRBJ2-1	CASSYSNSGNEQFF
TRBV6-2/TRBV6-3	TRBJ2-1	CASSLLDTSYNEQFF
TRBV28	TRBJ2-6	CASSAPGTTANVLTF
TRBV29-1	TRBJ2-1	CSGNRGQGRNEQFF
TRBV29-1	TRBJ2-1	CSVDTGQGADYNEQFF
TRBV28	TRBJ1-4	CASSYPGSAYPTNEKLFF
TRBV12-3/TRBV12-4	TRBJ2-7	CASSTTGASYEQYF
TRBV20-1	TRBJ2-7	CSADLTGNFVKQYF
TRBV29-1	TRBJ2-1	CSAPFPDHSYNEQFF
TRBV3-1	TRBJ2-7	CASSQDMGQLSVQYEQYF
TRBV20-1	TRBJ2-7	CSVDPPGLEYIGQYF
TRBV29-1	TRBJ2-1	CSVDHSSYNEQFF
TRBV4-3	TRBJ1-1	CASSPFMNTEAFF
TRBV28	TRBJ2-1	CASGIWGVSTNEQFF
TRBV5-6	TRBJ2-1	CASIPGGIGPDPEQFF
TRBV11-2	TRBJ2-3	CASSFERGGLADTQYF
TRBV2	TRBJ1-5	CASSEALSHHNQPQHF
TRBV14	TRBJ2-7	CASSSRLAGVLYEQYF
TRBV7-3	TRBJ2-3	CASSPGTSFTDTQYF
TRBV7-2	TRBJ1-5	CASSSDDPSTQHF
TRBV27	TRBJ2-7	CASSLSGLAAIYEQYF
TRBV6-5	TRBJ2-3	CASSYSGVWTDTQYF
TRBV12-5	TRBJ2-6	CASGYGSPGGANVLTF
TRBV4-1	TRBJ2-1	CASSQDPGHNEQFF
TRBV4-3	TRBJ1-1	CASSQSIGGTEAFF
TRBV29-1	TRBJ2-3	CSVGLPGSTDTQYF
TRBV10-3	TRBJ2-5	CAISESLAGSVMEETQYF
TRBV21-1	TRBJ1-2	CASSRRQGSHLYGYTF
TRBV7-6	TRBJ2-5	CASSLAAGPEETQYF
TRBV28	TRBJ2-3	CASSFRAGQDSTDTQYF
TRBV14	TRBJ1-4	CASSHSQGANEKLFF
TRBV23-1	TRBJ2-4	CASSPDRGAKNIQYF
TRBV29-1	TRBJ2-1	CSGLGQAGSSYNEQFF
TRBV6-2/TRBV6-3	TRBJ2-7	CASSQLDRTYEQYF
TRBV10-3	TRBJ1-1	CATLWGTEAFF
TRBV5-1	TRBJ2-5	CASSLAGALGIRDQETQYF
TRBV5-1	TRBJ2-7	CASSLEGGAYEQYF
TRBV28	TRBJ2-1	CASSFRGPLMYEQFF
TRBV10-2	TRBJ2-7	CASKVWGGFDEQYF
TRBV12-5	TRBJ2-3	CASGPQMGTADTQYF
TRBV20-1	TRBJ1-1	CSARTPKVLFTEAFF
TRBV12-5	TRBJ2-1	CASGFEGGEQFF
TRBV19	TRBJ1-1	CASSIARGPGTEAFF
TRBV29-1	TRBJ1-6	CSPTGHNSPLHF
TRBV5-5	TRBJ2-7	CASSSLPGETYEQYF
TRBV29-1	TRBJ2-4	CSVGTPKNIQYF
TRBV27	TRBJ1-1	CASSAYVQGATEAFF
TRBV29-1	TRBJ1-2	CSVFEGTNYGYTF
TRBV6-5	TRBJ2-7	CASTYQADQYF
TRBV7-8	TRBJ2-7	CASSSWTGVSYEQYF
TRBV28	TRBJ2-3	CASSLPRTDTQYF
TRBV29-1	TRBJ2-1	CSVAGTGESNEQFF